The 32 T cell receptor beta chains in this list originate from one sample, sequenced in a study of blood T cell repertoires in COVID-19. Measured with immunoSEQ multiplex PCR; TCRdb has only the in-frame clones, and not every one. The sample contains about 180,000 clones, around 80% of which appear only once. Specimen: peripheral blood. These receptor sequences come from a woman older than 75 with COVID-19, enrolled during active disease.

V and J are TRBV5-1 and TRBJ2-3; 7 nucleotides agree with TRBD1. The CDR3 runs to 17 residues. Trimming cost V 0 bases and J 3 bases; bases outside gene matches: 10. Germline loops: CDR1 SGHRS, CDR2 YFSETQ. CDR3 in DNA: TGCGCCAGCAGCTTGGCCGGACCCGACAGGGAAACAGATACGCAGTATTTT. Translated, it gives CASSLAGPDRETDTQYF. Complete variable domain (other parts from reference TRBV5-1 and TRBJ2-3): KAGVTQTPRYLIKTRGQQVTLSCSPISGHRSVSWYQQTPGQGLQFLFEYFSETQRNKGNFPGRFSGRQFSNSRSEMNVSTLELGDSALYLCASSLAGPDRETDTQYFGPGTRLTVL.

This rearrangement joins TRBV19 to TRBJ1-5; the D is unclear. The CDR3 contains 13 residues. Trimming pared 5 bases from V and 5 bases from J, leaving 10 bases between. From germline, CDR1 is LNHDA and CDR2 SQIVND (reference sequence). CDR3 amino acids: CASSQRSYQPQHF. In DNA form, the CDR3 reads TGTGCCAGTAGTCAGAGGAGTTATCAGCCCCAGCATTTT.

The chain uses TRBV2 and TRBJ1-5; D is unresolved. Deletions cut 7 bases from V and 0 bases from J, with 7 bases between. Germline V gene data show CDR1 as SNHLY and CDR2 as FYNNEI. The CDR3 spans 13 residues. CDR3 sequence reads: CASTRISNQPQHF. CDR3 coding DNA: TGTGCCAGCACTCGTATTAGCAATCAGCCCCAGCATTTT.

V is TRBV9 and J is TRBJ2-5; D might be TRBD2 (5 bases). V lost 7 bases to trimming and J lost 8 bases, with 6 bases between them. The germline CDR1 and CDR2 sequences are SGDLS and YYNGEE. This CDR3 region has 9 residues. This CDR3 reads CASEGTQYF. The CDR3 bases are TGTGCCAGCGAGGGAACCCAGTACTTC.

Notes on this clone: An end of the junction differs from the germline gene, which may be a read error. The chain has TRBV25-1 and TRBJ2-1, with TRBD2 matching 14 bases. The CDR3 runs to 17 residues. In germline, CDR1 is MGHDK, CDR2 SYGVNS. The CDR3 is CVSSPPWGLAGVGEQFF. CDR3 DNA: TGTGTCAGCAGTCCCCCCTGGGGACTAGCGGGAGTGGGTGAGCAGTTCTTC.

The chain joins TRBV4-1 to TRBJ2-3; 10 bases fit TRBD2. From germline, CDR1 is MGHRA and CDR2 YSYEKL. The CDR3 spans 18 residues. V trimming: 1 base; J trimming: 3 bases; junction bases outside the gene matches: 10. The CDR3 nucleotides are TGCGCCAGCAGCCAAGGACCCCCAACTAGCGGGGTAACAGATACGCAGTATTTT. Protein: CASSQGPPTSGVTDTQYF.

J is TRBJ1-1 and V is TRBV7-9; TRBD1 might be the D (6 bases). V lost 5 bases and J lost 2, with 18 bases in between. Per germline, CDR1 SEHNR and CDR2 FQNEAQ (reference sequence). CDR3 length: 16 residues. The CDR3 DNA reads TGTGCCAGCAGCCTCAAACAGGGTCCGCTAAACACTGAAGCTTTCTTT. Its translation: CASSLKQGPLNTEAFF.

This sequence joins TRBV5-4 and TRBJ2-2, with TRBD2 as a possible D gene (6 bases). The CDR3 runs 16 residues. The V and J ends lost 4 bases and 3 bases respectively, with 16 bases between them. The germline V gene encodes CDR1 SGHNT and CDR2 YYREEE (reference sequence). CDR3 amino acids: CASSPEAGAHTGELFF. Here the CDR3 DNA reads TGTGCCAGCAGCCCTGAAGCGGGCGCACACACCGGGGAGCTGTTTTTT.

This clone was detected only a few times. The chain has TRBV2 and TRBJ2-7, with TRBD2 matching over 13 bases. Germline lookup yields CDR1 SNHLY and CDR2 FYNNEI. The CDR3 consists of 15 residues. V gave up 4 bases and J gave up 3 bases; unmatched junction bases: 3. CDR3 sequence: CASSGGLAGLYEQYF. The CDR3 coding sequence is TGTGCCAGCAGTGGGGGACTAGCGGGACTCTACGAGCAGTACTTC. Filled out from reference TRBV2 and TRBJ2-7, the complete variable domain reads EPEVTQTPSHQVTQMGQEVILRCVPISNHLYFYWYRQILGQKVEFLVSFYNNEISEKSEIFDDQFSVERPDGSNFTLKIRSTKLEDSAMYFCASSGGLAGLYEQYFGPGTRLTVT.

The rearrangement links TRBV5-6 to TRBJ1-2, with 9 bases fitting TRBD1. The V and J ends lost 4 bases and 6 bases, in that order; junction bases with no gene match: 10. Germline assignment: CDR1 SGHDT and CDR2 YYEEEE. This CDR3 has 15 amino acids. CDR3 sequence: CASSQGTGWIHGYTF. DNA of the CDR3: TGTGCCAGCAGCCAAGGGACAGGGTGGATTCATGGCTACACCTTC.

V gene TRBV28 combines with J gene TRBJ1-2, with 12 positions matching TRBD1. Trimming cost V 10 bases and J 6 bases; bases outside gene matches: 9. CDR3 size: 14 residues. Germline V lookup: CDR1 MDHEN, CDR2 SYDVKM. The CDR3 DNA is TGTGCCACCACCGGGACAGGGGGCAGGAATGGCTACACCTTC. Residues: CATTGTGGRNGYTF.

The chain recombines TRBV19 with TRBJ1-2; D is uncertain. CDR3 length equals 15 residues. The ends were cut back, 2 bases at V and 3 bases at J, with 13 bases in the middle. Germline loops: CDR1 LNHDA, CDR2 SQIVND (reference sequence). CDR3 nucleotides: TGTGCCAGTAGTATAACTAGCGTGGTCTACTATGGCTACACCTTC. It translates to CASSITSVVYYGYTF.

This clone was found a few times. This chain joins TRBV6-1 and TRBJ1-3; the D gene is possibly TRBD1 (6 bases). Germline assignment: CDR1 MNHNS and CDR2 SASEGT. The length of the CDR3 is 16 residues. Trimming removed 2 bases from V and 4 bases from J, with 15 bases in between. The CDR3 DNA reads as TGTGCCAGCAGTGAATTTGGCAGGGGCTTAGGAAACACCATATATTTT. Encoded protein: CASSEFGRGLGNTIYF.

This clone was found once. The chain carries TRBV2 and TRBJ2-1, with TRBD1 matching over 7 bases. Germline V gene data show CDR1 as SNHLY and CDR2 as FYNNEI. The CDR3 runs 13 residues. Losses at the gene ends were 10 bases for V and 2 bases for J; bases not matched to a gene: 5. Written as DNA, the CDR3 is TGTGCCATCAAAACAGGGGCCTACAATGAGCAGTTCTTC. This gives the protein CAIKTGAYNEQFF.

V and J are TRBV5-1 and TRBJ2-5, with a possible D match to TRBD2 (5 bases). Trimming removed 2 bases from V and 1 base from J, with 9 bases in between. The germline V gene encodes CDR1 SGHRS and CDR2 YFSETQ. The CDR3 runs to 14 residues. The CDR3 here is CASSFIGLQETQYF. CDR3 nucleotide sequence: TGCGCCAGCAGCTTTATAGGACTCCAAGAGACCCAGTACTTC.

The chain uses TRBV29-1 and TRBJ1-5; 8 nucleotides match TRBD1. This CDR3 spans 13 amino acids. The germline gives CDR1 SQVTM, CDR2 ANQGSEA. The trim removed 3 bases at V and 3 bases at J, leaving 1 base unmatched. CDR3 sequence reads: CSVDRGPNQPQHF. CDR3 bases: TGCAGCGTTGACAGGGGGCCCAATCAGCCCCAGCATTTT.

This chain uses TRBV11-2 with TRBJ2-1, with D uncertain. Germline V CDR1 and CDR2: SGHAT, FQNNGV. The length of the CDR3 is 15 residues. Trimming took off 2 bases at V and 0 bases at J, with 8 bases between the two ends. CDR3 bases: TGTGCCAGCAGCTTAAGTAAGAGCTCCTACAATGAGCAGTTCTTC. It translates to CASSLSKSSYNEQFF. Drawing the rest from reference TRBV11-2 and TRBJ2-1, the complete variable domain is EAGVAQSPRYKIIEKRQSVAFWCNPISGHATLYWYQQILGQGPKLLIQFQNNGVVDDSQLPKDRFSAERLKGVDSTLKIQPAKLEDSAVYLCASSLSKSSYNEQFFGPGTRLTVL.

The genes are TRBV4-3 and TRBJ1-4; the match to TRBD1 covers 9 bases. The germline V gene has CDR1 LGHNA and CDR2 YSLEER. The CDR3 has 16 amino acids. Losses at the gene ends were 1 base for V and 1 base for J; bases not matched to a gene: 1. CDR3 loop: CASSQGQGETNEKLFF. In nucleotides, the CDR3 is TGCGCCAGCAGCCAAGGACAGGGGGAAACTAATGAAAAACTGTTTTTT.

V usage is TRBV27 and J usage is TRBJ2-1, with 11 bases aligning to TRBD2. This CDR3 region has 16 residues. Germline assignment: CDR1 MNHEY and CDR2 SMNVEV (reference sequence). J was trimmed by 1 base and V by 6 bases; bases with no gene match: 5. CDR3 nucleotide sequence: TGTGCCAGCAGCCGTAGCGGGAGGGGATCCTACAATGAGCAGTTCTTC. Its translation is CASSRSGRGSYNEQFF.

V and J are TRBV28 and TRBJ2-7, with D perhaps matching TRBD1 (5 bases). Trimming removed 10 bases from V and 4 bases from J, with 11 bases in between. The CDR3 has 11 residues. Germline V gene lookup returns CDR1 MDHEN and CDR2 SYDVKM. The DNA for the CDR3 is TGTGCCACTATTTCAGGGTACGAGCAGTACTTC. Its translation: CATISGYEQYF.

There are a few counts of this clone. The CDR3: CASSVREGANTGELFF. CDR3 coding DNA: TGTGCCAGCAGCGTAAGGGAGGGAGCGAACACCGGGGAGCTGTTTTTT. The chain couples TRBV9 to TRBJ2-2; 7 bases align to TRBD2. The V gene's germline CDR1 is SGDLS and CDR2 YYNGEE. This CDR3 comprises 16 residues. J gave up 0 bases and V 1 base, and 3 bases lay outside the gene matches.

The CDR3 reads CASINYSGNTIYF. In DNA form, the CDR3 reads TGTGCCAGCATTAATTACTCTGGAAACACCATATATTTT. The chain couples TRBV2 to TRBJ1-3; D uncertain. CDR1 is SNHLY and CDR2 is FYNNEI in the germline V gene. The CDR3 has 13 amino acids. V was clipped by 7 bases and J by 0 bases, with 7 bases between them.

The table lists this clone with a few counts. This chain links TRBV5-1 with TRBJ1-1; D call uncertain. The germline CDR1 and CDR2 sequences are SGHRS and YFSETQ. CDR3 length: 16 amino acids. The V end was cut by 0 bases, the J end by 1 base, with 13 bases between. The CDR3 region is CASSLADGAANTEAFF. The CDR3 DNA is TGCGCCAGCAGCTTGGCCGATGGAGCGGCGAACACTGAAGCTTTCTTT.

The chain links TRBV5-4 to TRBJ2-3; 8 bases agree with TRBD2. V gave up 1 base and J gave up 6 bases; unmatched junction bases: 13. Germline loops: CDR1 SGHNT, CDR2 YYREEE (reference sequence). The CDR3 runs 17 residues. In nucleotides, the CDR3 is TGTGCCAGCAGCTTGCCCTATGCGGGGGGCGACGGGGATACGCAGTATTTT. Protein: CASSLPYAGGDGDTQYF.

V and J are TRBV3-1 (or the pseudogene TRBV3-2) and TRBJ1-6; D is unclear. V was clipped by 3 bases and J by 6 bases, with 12 bases between them. This CDR3 has 15 residues. In germline, CDR1 is LGHDT, CDR2 YNNKEL (reference sequence). Here the CDR3 DNA reads TGTGCCAGCAGCCACCGGGTAGGGAGTAATTCACCCCTCCACTTT. Translated: CASSHRVGSNSPLHF.

The chain combines TRBV9 with TRBJ1-1; D possibly corresponds to TRBD1 (5 bases). From germline, CDR1 is SGDLS and CDR2 YYNGEE. Trimming cost V 3 bases and J 3 bases, with 18 bases left between them. This CDR3 spans 16 amino acids. This chain's CDR3 is CASSAPSGHGDTEAFF. The CDR3 nucleotides are TGTGCCAGCAGCGCCCCATCAGGACATGGGGACACTGAAGCTTTCTTT.

The J gene is TRBJ2-1, the V gene TRBV7-6; 8 nucleotides align to TRBD2. Germline CDR1 SGHVS, CDR2 FNYEAQ. V gave up 3 bases and J gave up 3 bases; unmatched junction bases: 7. This CDR3 region has 16 residues. Here the CDR3 reads CASSFFPGLGYNEQFF. The CDR3, as DNA: TGTGCCAGCAGCTTCTTCCCGGGACTAGGCTACAATGAGCAGTTCTTC.

The CDR3 region is CASSLVAGSWDNEQFF. The CDR3 nucleotides are TGTGCCAGCAGCTTAGTGGCGGGAAGTTGGGACAATGAGCAGTTCTTC. This chain links TRBV7-6 with TRBJ2-1; a possible D gene is TRBD2 (6 bases). The ends were cut back, 1 base at V and 5 bases at J, with 15 bases in the middle. CDR1 is SGHVS and CDR2 is FNYEAQ in the germline V gene. CDR3 length: 16 amino acids.

A single count supports this clone. V is TRBV24-1 and J is TRBJ2-6; TRBD2 is a possible D gene (6 bases). The V and J ends lost 3 bases and 0 bases respectively, with 14 bases between them. The length of the CDR3 is 18 residues. CDR1 is KGHDR and CDR2 is SFDVKD in the germline V gene. CDR3 protein: CATSDTGTWHSGANVLTF. The CDR3 DNA reads TGTGCCACCAGTGATACCGGGACTTGGCACTCTGGGGCCAACGTCCTGACTTTC.

The rearrangement joins TRBV3-1 (or the pseudogene TRBV3-2) to TRBJ2-2, with TRBD2 matching over 8 bases. Germline-derived CDR1 and CDR2 are LGHDT and YNNKEL (reference sequence). V lost 2 bases and J lost 7; bases outside the gene matches: 9. This CDR3 has 16 residues. In DNA form, the CDR3 reads TGTGCCAGCAGCCAACTTGACGGGGGGGACGGCGGGGAGCTGTTTTTT. Its protein is CASSQLDGGDGGELFF.

The rearrangement links TRBV4-1 to TRBJ2-7, with 7 nucleotides matching TRBD1. Germline V gene sequence: CDR1 MGHRA, CDR2 YSYEKL. The CDR3 has 14 amino acids. Trimming cost V 3 bases and J 4 bases; bases outside gene matches: 6. CDR3 protein: CASSQRQGSYEQYF. The CDR3 coding sequence is TGCGCCAGCAGCCAGAGACAGGGTTCTTACGAGCAGTACTTC.

The count of this clone is one. The genes are TRBV7-3 and TRBJ2-1; 8 bases line up with TRBD1. From germline, CDR1 is SGHTA and CDR2 FQGTGA. With 5 bases clipped from V and 10 bases from J, the junction kept 7 bases outside the gene matches. This CDR3 is 13 amino acids long. This CDR3 reads CASSPGTGGEQFF. CDR3 coding DNA: TGTGCCAGCAGCCCAGGGACAGGAGGCGAGCAGTTCTTC.